The present TCR beta chain was sequenced within a study of shared clonotypes between healthy human individuals. Using immunoSEQ multiplex PCR, the repertoire was profiled, and TCRdb retains in-frame clones only, with some absent. The data hold about 92,000 clones, with approximately 75% observed a single time. Losses at the gene ends were 5 bases for V and 4 bases for J; bases not matched to a gene: 5. Germline V lookup: CDR1 PRHDT, CDR2 FYEKMQ (reference sequence). The CDR3 spans 14 residues. V and J are TRBV13 and TRBJ2-3; TRBD1 matches 8 bases. This receptor was identified in a man in his thirties or forties in good health. The sequencing input was memory CD8+ T cells sorted from blood. The subset here: CD45RO+ cells pooled with CCR7-negative TemRA cells. The CDR3 spells CASSQGQGADTQYF. The CDR3 DNA reads as TGTGCCAGCAGCCAAGGACAGGGTGCAGATACGCAGTATTTT. Based on the CDR3 plus reference TRBV13 and TRBJ2-3, the full variable domain is AAGVIQSPRHLIKEKRETATLKCYPIPRHDTVYWYQQGPGQDPQFLISFYEKMQSDKGSIPDRFSAQQFSDYHSELNMSSLELGDSALYFCASSQGQGADTQYFGPGTRLTVL.